Presented here are 2 T cell receptor beta chains from one specimen sequenced in a study of cytomegalovirus exposure and HLA in healthy donors (dated by TCRdb to the late 2010s). Library preparation was by the immunoSEQ multiplex PCR assay. For the multiplex PCR, a mixture combining 60 forward primers for TCR Vbeta segments and 13 reverse primers for TCR Jbeta segments was used. The table was pulled from immuneACCESS by TCRdb, which kept in-frame rearrangements only. Such tables lose some clones; where checked, under half of the loss comes from unresolved V genes, and the rest has no known cause. The sample contains 80,000 to 95,000 clones, more than 55% of them found a single time. The ten largest make up 2% to 2.5% of the sample. The sequenced sample was PBMCs. Receptors were obtained from a human donor in good health.

The J gene is TRBJ1-4, the V gene TRBV30; 10 nucleotides align to TRBD1. V was clipped by 4 bases and J by 0 bases; unmatched bases: 5. Germline CDR1 is GTSNPN and CDR2 is SVGIG (reference sequence). The CDR3 contains 16 residues. The CDR3 loop is CAWIRQGAATNEKLFF. In nucleotides, the CDR3 is TGTGCCTGGATTAGACAGGGGGCTGCAACTAATGAAAAACTGTTTTTT.

This clone showed up just a few times. The rearrangement uses TRBV11-2 and TRBJ1-4; a possible D gene is TRBD1 (5 bases). The CDR3 consists of 15 residues. The V end lost 1 base, the J end lost 5 bases, and 11 bases lay between the germline ends. Germline CDR1 is SGHAT and CDR2 is FQNNGV. In nucleotides, the CDR3 is TGTGCCAGCAGCTTAGGTTTCGGGGGGAATGAAAAACTGTTTTTT. Residues: CASSLGFGGNEKLFF.